This T cell receptor beta chain was obtained from a study of molecular identifiers for immune sequencing clone quantification. Naive CD8 T cells, phenotype CD8+CD4-CCR7+CD45RA+, were sorted. Making the bulk TCR libraries relied on previously described methods and listed TCR primers. TCRdb called the PCR reads again in MiXCR, with one record for every CDR3 protein. The sample includes roughly 50,000 distinct CDR3 sequences, approximately 40% seen only once; the top ten take 3.5% to 4%. As to this clonotype: Its matching antigen is unknown.

In germline, CDR1 is MNHEY, CDR2 SMNVEV (reference sequence). CDR3 length: 13 residues. The V end lost 8 bases, the J end lost 4 bases, and 14 bases lay between the germline ends. Broader study findings: Highly expanded clones may be undercounted when identical TCR molecules share barcodes. More than 97% of effector molecules, versus under 1% of naive-cell molecules, belonged to clones above 20 RNA copies.

Input material: naive CD8+ T cells from blood, with Jurkat cell RNA spiked in. Subset noted: FACS-sorted CD8+CD4-CCR7+CD45RA+ naive T cells. The clonotype originates from a human donor in good health. Some libraries in this study had Jurkat cell RNA spiked in. V and J are TRBV27 and TRBJ2-5, with no clear D. This CDR3 is CASWDPSRETQYF. The CDR3 nucleotides are TGTGCCAGCTGGGATCCGAGTCGAGAGACCCAGTACTTC.